This T cell receptor (beta chain) comes out of a study of blood T cell repertoires in COVID-19. About the study: There were acute and convalescent COVID-19 samples, and they came from the United States, Italy and Spain.

The CDR3 runs 13 residues. CDR1 is SGHDT, CDR2 YYEEEE, per germline. Trimming pared 5 bases from V and 5 bases from J, leaving 13 bases between. As originally analysed: Reference gene primers were amplified, and this amplification served to estimate nucleated cell counts. The repertoire was sequenced with immunoSEQ multiplex PCR; TCRdb's copy has only in-frame clones and lacks some. V and J calls and clone size follow that table, whereas D and trimming were derived from the DNA. The table has 100,000 or so clones, around 72% seen once. The chain links TRBV5-6 to TRBJ1-2; D gene ambiguous. This TCR derives from a woman aged 80 or over with acute or convalescent COVID-19. Sequenced sample: peripheral blood. The CDR3 DNA is TGTGCCAGCAGTTCGTCGGGGAAGTATGGCTACACCTTC. It translates to CASSSSGKYGYTF.